The 17 T cell receptor beta chains given below trace back to one sample, sequenced in a study of T cells after yellow fever vaccination. TCRdb reprocessed the 5' RACE reads with MiXCR, giving one entry per CDR3 protein. The sample has some 350,000 distinct CDR3 sequences; 8.7% are singletons. Sequences were derived from PBMCs, sampled on the day of the first yellow fever vaccination. The source is a man younger than 35 who received the YFV17D yellow fever vaccine.

The chain combines TRBV19 with TRBJ2-1; D is perhaps TRBD1 (6 bases). The CDR3 runs to 14 residues. Germline V gene data show CDR1 as LNHDA and CDR2 as SQIVND (reference sequence). With 3 bases removed from V and 3 bases from J, the gap between germline ends came to 9 bases. The chain's CDR3 is CASSMEGGYNEQFF. The CDR3 DNA is TGTGCCAGTAGTATGGAAGGGGGCTACAATGAGCAGTTCTTC. The complete variable domain, with remaining parts taken from reference TRBV19 and TRBJ2-1, reads DGGITQSPKYLFRKEGQNVTLSCEQNLNHDAMYWYRQDPGQGLRLIYYSQIVNDFQKGDIAEGYSVSREKKESFPLTVTSAQKNPTAFYLCASSMEGGYNEQFFGPGTRLTVL.

This clonotype was observed a few times. The chain carries TRBV20-1 and TRBJ2-7, with 7 bases fitting TRBD2. CDR1 is DFQATT, CDR2 SNEGSKA, per germline (reference sequence). The CDR3 totals 14 residues. V lost 6 bases and J lost 3; bases outside the gene matches: 11. CDR3 nucleotides: TGCAGTGCCCGCGGCGAGCGGGGCTACTACGAGCAGTACTTC. It specifies CSARGERGYYEQYF.

This clonotype was recorded at least ten times. The chain joins TRBV6-5 to TRBJ1-1; D gene unclear. Per germline, CDR1 MNHEY and CDR2 SVGAGI. This CDR3 is built from 14 residues. V was pared by 2 bases and J by 11 bases, with 18 bases between. CDR3 nucleotides: TGTGCCAGCAGTTACCCCTTAGACCTCGTACAGGCTTTCTTT. Translation gives CASSYPLDLVQAFF.

Only a few counts were recorded for this clonotype. The gene calls are TRBV25-1 and TRBJ2-7; D could derive from TRBD1 or TRBD2 (5 bases each). Germline CDR1 reads MGHDK; CDR2 reads SYGVNS. Deletions cut 4 bases from V and 2 bases from J, with 9 bases between. The CDR3 is made up of 13 amino acids. CDR3 sequence (DNA): TGTGCCAGCAGTGGCAGGGAGCCCTACGAGCAGTACTTC. Translation: CASSGREPYEQYF.

This clonotype was counted a few times. The chain carries TRBV4-3 and TRBJ1-6; no clear D gene. V gave up 0 bases and J gave up 6 bases, with 9 bases separating them. The CDR3 is 15 residues long. Looked up from germline, CDR1 is LGHNA and CDR2 is YSLEER. This chain's CDR3 is CASSQDGQLNSPLHF. CDR3 bases: TGCGCCAGCAGCCAAGATGGGCAGCTTAATTCACCCCTCCACTTT.

There are a few counts of this clonotype. This chain connects TRBV9 to TRBJ2-3; weak D call: TRBD2 (6 bases). Trimming stripped 3 bases from V and 5 bases from J, with 10 bases between. Germline CDR1 reads SGDLS; CDR2 reads YYNGEE. The CDR3 runs to 13 residues. The CDR3 protein is CASSGDFQDTQYF. CDR3 nucleotides: TGTGCCAGCAGCGGGGACTTTCAAGATACGCAGTATTTT.

This clonotype appeared a few times. The chain recombines TRBV28 with TRBJ1-6, with D unclear. V was shortened by 6 bases and J by 2 bases, with 11 bases between the two germline ends. Germline loops: CDR1 MDHEN, CDR2 SYDVKM. This CDR3 is 15 amino acids long. CDR3 in DNA: TGTGCCAGCAGCGGAGGCCGGGCCTATAATTCACCCCTCCACTTT. It encodes CASSGGRAYNSPLHF.

This clonotype was recorded many times. V usage is TRBV7-9 and J usage is TRBJ2-3; the match to TRBD2 covers 8 bases. This CDR3 spans 15 amino acids. Germline-derived CDR1 and CDR2 are SEHNR and FQNEAQ (reference sequence). Trimming took 3 bases from V and 2 from J; bases not matched to a gene: 4. In DNA form, the CDR3 reads TGTGCCAGCAGCTTCCAGCGGGGGCTCACAGATACGCAGTATTTT. Amino acids: CASSFQRGLTDTQYF.

This chain links TRBV6-1 with TRBJ2-7; D possibly matches TRBD1 or TRBD2 (5 bases each). The germline V and J ends were trimmed by 4 bases and 7 bases, with 20 bases remaining between them. The CDR3 has 15 amino acids. CDR1 is MNHNS, CDR2 SASEGT, per germline. In nucleotides, the CDR3 is TGTGCCAGCAGTGGGGACCGGGACCACCTCTTGGAGCAGTACGTC. It codes for CASSGDRDHLLEQYV.

The chain carries TRBV9 and TRBJ2-3, with D possibly matching TRBD1 (5 bases). Per the germline V gene, CDR1 is SGDLS and CDR2 is YYNGEE. The CDR3 is made up of 14 amino acids. V gave up 3 bases and J gave up 7 bases, with 15 bases separating them. The CDR3 here is CASSERQLENTQYF. CDR3 nucleotides: TGTGCCAGCAGCGAAAGACAGCTTGAGAATACGCAGTATTTT.

The rearrangement uses TRBV10-3 and TRBJ2-5, with 8 bases that match TRBD2. The junction had 6 bases not matched to a gene; V was cut back by 3 bases and J by 0 bases. This CDR3 has 16 amino acids. The germline V gene encodes CDR1 ENHRY and CDR2 SYGVKD. For the CDR3, the DNA is TGTGCCATCAGTGACTGGCGGGGGGATGACCAAGAGACCCAGTACTTC. This encodes CAISDWRGDDQETQYF.

The chain joins TRBV20-1 to TRBJ1-5, with 7 positions matching TRBD1. The CDR3 runs 15 residues. Germline V gene lookup returns CDR1 DFQATT and CDR2 SNEGSKA (reference sequence). V shed 2 bases, J shed 7 bases, and the junction held 11 bases outside the gene matches. CDR3 DNA sequence: TGCAGTGCTAGAAGGAGAGGGGCAGGGGGACAGCCCCAGCATTTT. Translation: CSARRRGAGGQPQHF.

This clonotype appeared a few times. The genes are TRBV12-3 or TRBV12-4 and TRBJ2-3; D is possibly TRBD2 (5 bases). V shed 0 bases and J shed 3 bases, with 16 bases lying between them. The length of the CDR3 is 17 residues. The CDR3 here is CASSLALRTPGTDTQYF. The CDR3, as DNA: TGTGCCAGCAGTTTAGCGCTAAGGACTCCGGGTACAGATACGCAGTATTTT.

The chain's CDR3 is CASRMGQGGNTEAFF. CDR3 nucleotide sequence: TGTGCCAGCAGGATGGGACAGGGGGGGAACACTGAAGCTTTCTTT. V and J are TRBV2 and TRBJ1-1, with 11 bases that match TRBD1. Looked up from germline, CDR1 is SNHLY and CDR2 is FYNNEI. J gave up 1 base and V 6 bases, and 4 bases lay outside the gene matches. CDR3 length equals 15 residues.

This clonotype appeared many times. The chain combines TRBV11-2 with TRBJ2-3, with D possibly TRBD1 on 5 matching bases. The CDR3 spans 13 residues. V lost 5 bases to trimming and J lost 2 bases, with 8 bases between them. Germline V CDR1 and CDR2: SGHAT, FQNNGV. CDR3 sequence reads: CASSQDTTDTQYF. CDR3 in DNA: TGTGCCAGCAGCCAGGACACCACAGATACGCAGTATTTT.

At least ten counts were recorded for this clonotype. The rearrangement joins TRBV6-1 to TRBJ1-1, with TRBD1 as a possible D gene (5 bases). V dropped 7 bases and J dropped 0 bases, with 9 bases sitting between them. This CDR3 is 13 amino acids long. Germline CDR1 and CDR2: MNHNS and SASEGT. The CDR3 is CASMPGMNTEAFF. In DNA form, the CDR3 reads TGTGCCAGCATGCCAGGGATGAACACTGAAGCTTTCTTT.

This rearrangement joins TRBV7-2 to TRBJ2-2; 11 bases map to TRBD2. J lost 4 bases, V lost 3 bases, and 4 bases had no gene match. Germline V lookup: CDR1 SGHTA, CDR2 FQGNSA. CDR3 length: 16 amino acids. The CDR3 sequence is CASSFSGGAGTGELFF. CDR3 coding DNA: TGTGCCAGCAGCTTTAGCGGGGGGGCCGGCACCGGGGAGCTGTTTTTT.